This T cell receptor beta chain was captured in a study of blood T cell repertoires in COVID-19. Study at large: Samples representing acute and convalescent COVID-19 were sourced from the United States, Italy and Spain. The cDNA or gDNA used as material had been derived from T cells, B-cell-depleted T cells, or PBMCs.

CDR1 and CDR2 (germline): SGHTA, FQGNSA. This CDR3 is 17 amino acids long. V gave up 1 base and J gave up 5 bases, with 20 bases separating them. In the source study's methods: Reference gene primers were amplified, and this amplification served to estimate nucleated cell counts. TCRdb keeps only in-frame clones here, not all; method: immunoSEQ multiplex PCR. The V and J calls and clone size were taken over from that table, and D and trimming were inferred from the DNA. The sample gives fewer than 150,000 clones, 70% to 90% of which show up once; about 18% is in the top ten. Source material: peripheral blood. This receptor was obtained from a woman aged 50 to 60 who had recovered from COVID-19. The V gene is TRBV7-2, the J gene TRBJ1-1; weak D call: TRBD1 (5 bases). CDR3 sequence (DNA): TGTGCCAGCAGCTTAGAAGCCCCAGGGTGGGGAAGAACTGAAGCTTTCTTT. Amino acids: CASSLEAPGWGRTEAFF.